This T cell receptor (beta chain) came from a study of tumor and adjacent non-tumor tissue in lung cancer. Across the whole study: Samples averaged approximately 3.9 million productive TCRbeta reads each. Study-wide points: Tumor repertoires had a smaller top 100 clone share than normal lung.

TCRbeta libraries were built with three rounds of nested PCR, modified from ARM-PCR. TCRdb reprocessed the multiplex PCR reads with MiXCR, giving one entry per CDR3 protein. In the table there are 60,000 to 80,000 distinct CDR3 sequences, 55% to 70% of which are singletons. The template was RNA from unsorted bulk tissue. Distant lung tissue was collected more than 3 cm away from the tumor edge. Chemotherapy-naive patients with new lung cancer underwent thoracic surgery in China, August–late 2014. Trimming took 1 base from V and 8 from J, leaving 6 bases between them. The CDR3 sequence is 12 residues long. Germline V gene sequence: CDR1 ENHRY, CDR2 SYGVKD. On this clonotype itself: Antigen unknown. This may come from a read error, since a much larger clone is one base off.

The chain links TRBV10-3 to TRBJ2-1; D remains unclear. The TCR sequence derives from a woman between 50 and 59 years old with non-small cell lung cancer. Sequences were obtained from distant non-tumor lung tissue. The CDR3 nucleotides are TGTGCCATCAGTGAGTTGATAGATGAGCAGTTCTTC. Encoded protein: CAISELIDEQFF.